The rows below give T cell receptor beta chains drawn from one sample of a study of siplizumab effects on memory and regulatory T cells. This table comes from immunoSEQ multiplex PCR, and its TCRdb copy is limited to in-frame clones, with some not included. The table has 95,000 to 100,000 clones, over 90% seen once; the top ten hold about 11%. The specimen was non-Treg CD4+ T cells sorted from blood. These TCRs come from a human donor in good health. CDR3s include the opening cysteine and the closing phenylalanine or tryptophan. A D gene is named only where the DNA matches it firmly. The size of a clone is reported for some rows only, either as once, few or many, or as a class for expanded clones.

NA	TRBV19	TRBJ2-3	NA	TGTGCCAGCCGCCCCCCTAGTGAGCGGGGCACAGATACGCAGTATTTT	CASRPPSERGTDTQYF
TRBD2	TRBV9	TRBJ2-1	NA	TGTGCCAGCAGCGAAGGACTAGCGGACTACAATGAGCAGTTCTTC	CASSEGLADYNEQFF
NA	TRBV7-3	TRBJ2-3	NA	TGTGCCAGCAGCCCCGGGACCCACACAGATACGCAGTATTTT	CASSPGTHTDTQYF
TRBD2	TRBV7-9	TRBJ2-7	NA	TGTGCCAGCAGCTTAGCGCTAGCGGCAAGCTCCTACGAGCAGTACTTC	CASSLALAASSYEQYF
NA	TRBV4-2	TRBJ2-3	NA	TGTGCCAGCAGCCAAGATGGGCGAAGAGGGGGCACAGATACGCAGTATTTT	CASSQDGRRGGTDTQYF
TRBD1	TRBV5-4	TRBJ1-6	NA	TGTGCCAGCGGGACGGGACAGATGAATTCACCCCTCCACTTT	CASGTGQMNSPLHF
NA	TRBV30	TRBJ1-2	NA	TGTGCCTGGAGTAGCGGGACCTTATATGGCTACACCTTC	CAWSSGTLYGYTF
NA	TRBV18	TRBJ2-3	NA	TGTGCCAGCTCACCATATACTCAGACAGTTTCTACAGATACGCAGTATTTT	CASSPYTQTVSTDTQYF
TRBD2	TRBV4-3	TRBJ2-3	NA	TGCGCCAGCAGCCAGCGGGGGTCCACAGATACGCAGTATTTT	CASSQRGSTDTQYF
TRBD1	TRBV9	TRBJ1-2	few	TGTGCCAGCAGCGCCCGGGACAGGGGTTATGGCTACACCTTC	CASSARDRGYGYTF
NA	TRBV7-6	TRBJ1-1	NA	TGTGCCAGCAGCTTAGTTCTCAGGTACTCTGAAGCTTTCTTT	CASSLVLRYSEAFF
NA	TRBV5-1	TRBJ2-6	NA	TGCGCCAGCAGCTCCCATAGGGTAATGTCTGGGGCCAACGTCCTGACTTTC	CASSSHRVMSGANVLTF
NA	TRBV4-1	TRBJ1-1	NA	TGCGCCAGCAGCAGGGAGGCCGGGTGGACTGAAGCTTTCTTT	CASSREAGWTEAFF
TRBD1	TRBV19	TRBJ2-4	NA	TGTGCCAGTAGTATGGGCAGGGGGTCCGTCATTCAGTACTTC	CASSMGRGSVIQYF
TRBD1	TRBV6-5	TRBJ2-1	NA	TGTGCCAGCAGTAACCGGGACAGGGGGTATGAGCAGTTCTTC	CASSNRDRGYEQFF
NA	TRBV5-1	TRBJ2-3	NA	TGCGCCAGCAGCCCCCCGCCGGGGGTCAGAGATACGCAGTATTTT	CASSPPPGVRDTQYF
NA	TRBV6-1	TRBJ2-1	NA	TGTGCCAGCAGTGATCCAGGGCGGTACAATGAGCAGTTCTTC	CASSDPGRYNEQFF
TRBD1	TRBV6-6	TRBJ2-3	NA	TGTGCCAGCAGAGGGGGCGGCGTCACAGATACGCAGTATTTT	CASRGGGVTDTQYF
NA	TRBV7-3	TRBJ2-3	NA	TGTGCCAGCAGCTTAAGTGGGAGAGGACGGACAGATACGCAGTATTTT	CASSLSGRGRTDTQYF
NA	TRBV9	TRBJ1-3	NA	TGTGCCAGCAGCGTCGGACACGGCTCTGGAAACACCATATATTTT	CASSVGHGSGNTIYF
NA	TRBV29-1	TRBJ2-7	NA	TGCAGCGTTGAGGTAGCGTCGTCCTACGAGCAGTACTTC	CSVEVASSYEQYF
TRBD1	TRBV4-1	TRBJ1-3	NA	TGCGCCAGCAGCCAAGTACCCGGGACAGGGGGCAGTTCGTCTGGAAACACCATATATTTT	CASSQVPGTGGSSSGNTIYF
TRBD1	TRBV28	TRBJ1-1	NA	TGTGCCAGCAGGGGTCAGACAGGGAGTGGCACTGAAGCTTTCTTT	CASRGQTGSGTEAFF
TRBD1	TRBV4-2	TRBJ2-7	NA	TGTGCCAGCAGCTTTGCACAGGGGGCGACCTACGAGCAGTACTTC	CASSFAQGATYEQYF
TRBD2	TRBV18	TRBJ2-1	NA	TGTGCCAGCTCACCGATGGGACTAGCGGGGCTCAATGAGCAGTTCTTC	CASSPMGLAGLNEQFF
TRBD2	TRBV27	TRBJ2-1	NA	TGTGCCAGCAGTCTCTACCTGACTAGCGGGGGGGACAATGAGCAGTTCTTC	CASSLYLTSGGDNEQFF
NA	TRBV19	TRBJ1-4	NA	TGTGCCAGTAGTTCTACGTGGGAGGTCGAGGGTGAAAAACTGTTTTTT	CASSSTWEVEGEKLFF
NA	TRBV18	TRBJ1-5	NA	TGTGCCAGCTCACCGCCCCCAGGGTCCAATCAGCCCCAGCATTTT	CASSPPPGSNQPQHF
NA	TRBV28	TRBJ1-1	NA	TGTGCCAGCAGTTTGGGGGGCAGGGGCTTTATGAACACTGAAGCTTTCTTT	CASSLGGRGFMNTEAFF
NA	TRBV19	TRBJ2-2	NA	TGTGCCAGCACGGACAGTGCGAACACCGGGGAGCTGTTTTTT	CASTDSANTGELFF
NA	TRBV9	TRBJ2-1	NA	TGTGCCAGCAGCGTATCTACCCGGTATACGAATGAGCAGTTCTTC	CASSVSTRYTNEQFF
NA	TRBV4-2	TRBJ2-6	NA	TGTGCCAGCAGCCTTAAGTTGGACAGCATCTCTGGGGCCAACGTCCTGACTTTC	CASSLKLDSISGANVLTF
TRBD2	TRBV7-3	TRBJ2-2	NA	TGTGCCAGCAGCCCCACCCCGGGACTAGCGGGACCCGGGGAGCTGTTTTTT	CASSPTPGLAGPGELFF
NA	TRBV2	TRBJ2-7	NA	TGTGCCAGCAGTGTAGCACTAGCTAGGGAGCAGTACTTC	CASSVALAREQYF
NA	TRBV28	TRBJ2-2	NA	TGTGCCAGCAGTTCAGACAGCCCACTCGGGACCGGGGAGCTGTTTTTT	CASSSDSPLGTGELFF